This TCR beta chain was identified during a study of CD8+ T cells in alopecia areata. Study outcomes and limitations: Tofacitinib significantly lowered scalp clonality and expanded CD8+ clones among the top 100.

Isolated RNA was reverse transcribed into cDNA used as the sequencing template. Sequencing used immunoSEQ multiplex PCR; TCRdb keeps in-frame clones, though not all of them. The top ten hold approximately 0.7% of the sample, which has roughly 190,000 clones, 50% to 60% seen once. Note on this clone: Its antigen is unidentified.

The CDR3 is made up of 14 amino acids. Germline V gene lookup returns CDR1 SQVTM and CDR2 ANQGSEA. Germline trimming cut 4 bases from V and 4 bases from J; bases unmatched to any gene: 6. The treatment denotes: oral pan-JAK inhibitor, 5-10 mg twice daily. Isolation of CD4+ and CD8+ T cells from PBMCs was achieved by sorting. This specimen was CD4+ T cells sorted from blood, taken at week 4, from a patient treated with tofacitinib. This clonotype was obtained from a human donor with alopecia areata. V and J are TRBV29-1 and TRBJ1-2; 10 bases are shared with TRBD1. CDR3 nucleotide sequence: TGCAGCGTTGCCCGGACAGGGGGAAGCTATGGCTACACCTTC. Its translation is CSVARTGGSYGYTF.